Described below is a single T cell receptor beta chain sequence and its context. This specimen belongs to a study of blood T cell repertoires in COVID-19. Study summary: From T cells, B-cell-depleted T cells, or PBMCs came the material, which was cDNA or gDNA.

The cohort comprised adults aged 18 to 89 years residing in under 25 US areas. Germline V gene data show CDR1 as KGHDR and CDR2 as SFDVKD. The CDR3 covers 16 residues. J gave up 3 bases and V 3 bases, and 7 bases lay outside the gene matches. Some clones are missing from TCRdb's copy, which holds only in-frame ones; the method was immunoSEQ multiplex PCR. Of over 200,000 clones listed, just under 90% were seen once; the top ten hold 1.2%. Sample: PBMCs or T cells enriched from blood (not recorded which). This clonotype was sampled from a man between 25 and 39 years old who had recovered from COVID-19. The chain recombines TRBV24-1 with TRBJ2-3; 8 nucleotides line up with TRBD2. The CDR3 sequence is CATSDPPGGLTDTQYF. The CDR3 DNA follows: TGTGCCACCAGTGATCCCCCGGGGGGGCTGACAGATACGCAGTATTTT.